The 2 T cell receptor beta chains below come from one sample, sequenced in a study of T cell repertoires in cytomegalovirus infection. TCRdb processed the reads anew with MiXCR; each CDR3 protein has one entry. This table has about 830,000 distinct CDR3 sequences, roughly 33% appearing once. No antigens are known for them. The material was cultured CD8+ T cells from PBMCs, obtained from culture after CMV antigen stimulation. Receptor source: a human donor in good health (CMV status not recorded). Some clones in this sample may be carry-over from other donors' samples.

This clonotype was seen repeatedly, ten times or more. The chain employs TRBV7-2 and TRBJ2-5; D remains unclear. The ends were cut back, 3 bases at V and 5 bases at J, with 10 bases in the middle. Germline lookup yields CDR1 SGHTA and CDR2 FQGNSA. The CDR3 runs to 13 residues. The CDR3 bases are TGTGCCAGCAGCTTCTCGAGTCTGGAGACCCAGTACTTC. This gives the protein CASSFSSLETQYF.

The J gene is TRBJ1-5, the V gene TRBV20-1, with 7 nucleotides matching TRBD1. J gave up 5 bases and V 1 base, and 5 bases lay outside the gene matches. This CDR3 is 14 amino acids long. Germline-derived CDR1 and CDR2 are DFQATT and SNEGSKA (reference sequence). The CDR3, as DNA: TGCAGTGCTAGAGGACAGGGAGGGTATCAGCCCCAGCATTTT. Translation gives CSARGQGGYQPQHF.